A selection of T cell receptor beta chains follows, all from one sample in a study of blood T cell repertoires in COVID-19. Produced via immunoSEQ multiplex PCR; TCRdb's table is partial and in-frame only. This sample has about 170,000 clones, with approximately 86% found just once. Sample: peripheral blood. Receptor source: an elderly woman with active or convalescent COVID-19. Each CDR3 is given with its conserved first and last residue. D genes are given only for firm matches. The size of a clone is reported for some rows only, either as once, few or many, or as a class for expanded clones.

TRBJ2-1 . . TRBV5-1 CASSSNPTGTVNEQFF TGCGCCAGCAGTTCCAACCCTACGGGAACCGTCAATGAGCAGTTCTTC
TRBJ1-2 TRBD1 once TRBV19 CASSGQGDYGYTF TGTGCCAGTAGTGGGCAGGGGGACTATGGCTACACCTTC
TRBJ1-1 TRBD1 . TRBV15 CATSRTSGGWNTEAFF TGTGCCACCAGCAGAACCTCAGGGGGTTGGAACACTGAAGCTTTCTTT
TRBJ2-3 . . TRBV19 CASSVRGPTDTQYF TGTGCCAGTAGTGTCAGGGGTCCCACAGATACGCAGTATTTT
TRBJ1-1 . . TRBV2 CASSNNGANTEAFF TGTGCCAGCAGCAACAACGGAGCGAACACTGAAGCTTTCTTT
TRBJ2-2 TRBD2 . TRBV5-1 CASSRGLAGGRGELFF TGCGCCAGCAGCAGAGGACTAGCGGGAGGCAGGGGGGAGCTGTTTTTT
TRBJ1-1 TRBD1 . TRBV28 CASSRQGAAEAFF TGTGCCAGCAGTCGACAGGGGGCGGCTGAAGCTTTCTTT
TRBJ1-1 TRBD1 . TRBV9 CASNGQGADTEAFF TGTGCCAGCAACGGACAGGGGGCTGACACTGAAGCTTTCTTT
TRBJ2-1 TRBD1 . TRBV7-2 CASSLPGGFRNEQFF TGTGCCAGCAGCTTACCAGGGGGCTTCAGGAATGAGCAGTTCTTC
TRBJ1-2 TRBD1 . TRBV7-9 CASSLDRGRYGYTF TGTGCCAGCAGCTTAGACAGGGGGCGATATGGCTACACCTTC
TRBJ2-7 TRBD2 once TRBV7-6 CASSLGGGGSGSLQQYF TGTGCCAGCAGCTTAGGAGGGGGGGGGAGCGGGAGCTTACAGCAGTACTTC
TRBJ2-7 . once TRBV7-9 CASSHRLNEQYF TGTGCCAGCAGCCACCGACTCAACGAGCAGTACTTC
TRBJ1-1 . . TRBV6-1 CASSQNRDTEAFF TGTGCCAGCAGCCAAAACCGGGACACTGAAGCTTTCTTT
TRBJ2-7 . . TRBV7-8 CASSLATDYEQYF TGTGCCAGCAGCTTAGCGACAGACTACGAGCAGTACTTC
TRBJ1-1 . once TRBV30 CAWSVRGTNTEAFF TGTGCCTGGAGTGTCAGAGGGACAAACACTGAAGCTTTCTTT
TRBJ2-4 TRBD2 once TRBV5-1 CASSLGLAGGFVLENIQYF TGCGCCAGCAGCTTGGGGCTAGCGGGAGGTTTCGTTCTCGAAAACATTCAGTACTTC
TRBJ2-7 TRBD1 few TRBV10-3 CAIRQGGASYEQYF TGTGCCATCAGACAAGGGGGCGCGTCCTACGAGCAGTACTTC
TRBJ1-1 TRBD1 . TRBV4-1 CASSSRTGPLSGNEAFF TGCGCCAGCAGCAGCCGGACAGGGCCTCTCTCCGGTAATGAAGCTTTCTTT
TRBJ1-1 . . TRBV5-8 CASSLATWTEAFF TGTGCCAGCAGCTTGGCCACTTGGACTGAAGCTTTCTTT
TRBJ1-1 . . TRBV28 CATSGQGRNTEAFF TGTGCCACCTCAGGGCAGGGGAGGAACACTGAAGCTTTCTTT
TRBJ1-5 TRBD1 many TRBV2 CASSQGVRQPQHF TGTGCCAGCAGCCAGGGGGTTAGACAGCCCCAGCATTTT
TRBJ2-1 TRBD1 . TRBV19 CASRNRGMVNEQFF TGTGCCAGTAGAAACAGGGGGATGGTCAATGAGCAGTTCTTC
TRBJ1-1 TRBD1 . TRBV6-4 CASSDGNPGQPKNTEAFF TGTGCCAGCAGTGATGGGAATCCGGGACAGCCGAAAAACACTGAAGCTTTCTTT
TRBJ2-1 TRBD2 once TRBV5-1 CASSQYTTSGSNEQFF TGCGCCAGCAGCCAGTATACGACTAGCGGGAGTAATGAGCAGTTCTTC
TRBJ2-5 . . TRBV3-1/TRBV3-2 CASSQVGGWQETQYF TGTGCCAGCAGCCAAGTTGGAGGGTGGCAAGAGACCCAGTACTTC
TRBJ1-2 . . TRBV12-3/TRBV12-4 CASSLGRYGYTF TGTGCCAGCAGTTTGGGGAGATATGGCTACACCTTC
TRBJ1-5 TRBD1 . TRBV18 CASSVRTGVDQPQHF TGTGCCAGCTCAGTCCGGACAGGGGTTGATCAGCCCCAGCATTTT
TRBJ2-3 TRBD2 . TRBV30 CAWSGIAGLTDTQYF TGTGCCTGGAGTGGAATAGCGGGGCTCACAGATACGCAGTATTTT
TRBJ2-2 TRBD1 . TRBV7-8 CASSWGQARTGELFF TGTGCCAGCAGCTGGGGACAGGCGAGGACCGGGGAGCTGTTTTTT
TRBJ1-2 TRBD1 . TRBV5-1 CASSLQGAMYGYTF TGCGCCAGCAGCTTACAGGGGGCAATGTATGGCTACACCTTC
TRBJ1-4 . once TRBV29-1 CSTQEGSNEKLFF TGCAGCACCCAGGAGGGGAGTAATGAAAAACTGTTTTTT
TRBJ2-1 . . TRBV24-1 CATSDADGAAYNEQFF TGTGCCACCAGTGACGCTGACGGAGCAGCCTACAATGAGCAGTTCTTC
TRBJ1-2 . . TRBV2 CASSTATYTF TGTGCCAGCAGTACGGCGACTTACACCTTC
TRBJ2-5 . . TRBV6-4 CASSDGQGKTQYF TGTGCCAGCAGTGATGGTCAGGGGAAGACCCAGTACTTC
TRBJ1-1 . . TRBV2 CASSEGETTEAFF TGTGCCAGCAGTGAAGGGGAGACCACTGAAGCTTTCTTT
TRBJ1-2 TRBD1 . TRBV2 CASSEEGTGVALGGYTF TGTGCCAGCAGTGAAGAGGGGACAGGGGTAGCCCTGGGGGGCTACACCTTC
TRBJ2-1 TRBD2 . TRBV18 CASSPLAGGLSYNEQFF TGTGCCAGCTCACCCCTTGCGGGAGGTCTATCGTACAATGAGCAGTTCTTC
TRBJ1-6 . . TRBV3-1/TRBV3-2 CASSQAWRGSPLHF TGTGCCAGCAGCCAAGCTTGGAGGGGTTCACCCCTCCACTTT
TRBJ1-3 . . TRBV28 CASSLWGVGNTIYF TGTGCCAGCAGTTTATGGGGAGTTGGAAACACCATATATTTT
TRBJ2-5 . . TRBV24-1 CATSDGHQETQYF TGTGCCACCAGTGACGGACATCAAGAGACCCAGTACTTC
TRBJ1-2 TRBD1 many TRBV7-9 CASSSATGHGYTF TGTGCCAGCAGCTCCGCGACAGGGCATGGCTACACCTTC
TRBJ2-3 . . TRBV19 CASGGTGTDTQYF TGTGCCAGTGGGGGGACGGGCACAGATACGCAGTATTTT
TRBJ2-1 . . TRBV18 CASRPSRPQGVEQFF TGTGCCAGCCGACCAAGTAGGCCACAGGGAGTTGAGCAGTTCTTC